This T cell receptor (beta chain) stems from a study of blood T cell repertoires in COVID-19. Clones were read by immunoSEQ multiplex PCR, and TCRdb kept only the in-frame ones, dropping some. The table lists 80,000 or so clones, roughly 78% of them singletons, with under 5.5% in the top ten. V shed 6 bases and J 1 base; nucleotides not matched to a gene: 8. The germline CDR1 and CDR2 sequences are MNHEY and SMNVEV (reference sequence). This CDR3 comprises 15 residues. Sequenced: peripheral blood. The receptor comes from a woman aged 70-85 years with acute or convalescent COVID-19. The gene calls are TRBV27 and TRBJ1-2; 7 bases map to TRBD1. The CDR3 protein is CASRQGGDGNYGYTF. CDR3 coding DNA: TGTGCCAGCAGGCAGGGGGGAGATGGTAACTATGGCTACACCTTC.